This TCR beta chain was sequenced during a study of immune evolution from preneoplasia to lung adenocarcinoma. Study-wide results and caveats: Clonality was highest in normal lung, lower in later-stage lesions apparently.

With V trimmed by 2 bases and J by 4 bases, 11 bases remained unmatched. This CDR3 is 16 amino acids long. Germline CDR1 MNHEY, CDR2 SVGAGI. This table comes from immunoSEQ multiplex PCR, and its TCRdb copy is limited to in-frame clones, with some not included. The sample lists about 1,900 clones, about 88% seen once, with 7% to 9.5% in the top ten. Each case's diagnosis was confirmed by two pathologists on H&E. Nucleic acids came from premalignant or tumor cells enriched by macro-dissection. On this clone: The antigen is not known.

The TCR was taken from a donor of 70 years or more with lung adenocarcinoma. The chain joins TRBV6-5 to TRBJ2-7, with TRBD1 matching 7 bases. Sequencing was done on a sample of FFPE tissue from an adenomatous hyperplasia lung lesion. Regarding subset: atypical adenomatous hyperplasia (AAH), lung preneoplasia. CDR3 loop: CASSYPRQGDGYEQYF. The CDR3 bases are TGTGCCAGCAGTTACCCGCGACAGGGAGATGGTTACGAGCAGTACTTC.